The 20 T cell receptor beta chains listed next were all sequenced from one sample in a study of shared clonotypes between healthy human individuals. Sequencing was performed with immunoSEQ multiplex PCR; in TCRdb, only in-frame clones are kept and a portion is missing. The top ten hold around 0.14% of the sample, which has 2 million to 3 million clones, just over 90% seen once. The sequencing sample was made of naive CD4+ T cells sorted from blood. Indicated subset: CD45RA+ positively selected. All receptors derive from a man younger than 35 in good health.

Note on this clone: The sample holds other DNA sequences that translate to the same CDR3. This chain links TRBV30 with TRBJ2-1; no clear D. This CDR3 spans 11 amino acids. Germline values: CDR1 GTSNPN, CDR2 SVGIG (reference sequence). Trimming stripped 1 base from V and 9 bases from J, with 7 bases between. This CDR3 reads CAWSAAVEQFF. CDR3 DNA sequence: TGTGCCTGGAGTGCGGCGGTTGAGCAGTTCTTC.

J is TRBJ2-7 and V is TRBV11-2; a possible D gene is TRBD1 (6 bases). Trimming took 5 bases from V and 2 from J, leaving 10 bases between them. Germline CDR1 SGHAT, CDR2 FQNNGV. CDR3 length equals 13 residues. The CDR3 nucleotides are TGTGCCAGCAGCACGGACAGAACCTACGAGCAGTACTTC. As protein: CASSTDRTYEQYF.

The DNA of the CDR3 is TGCGCAACCGGATACACTGAAGCTTTCTTT. Protein sequence: CATGYTEAFF. The V call is TRBV20-1, the J call TRBJ1-1; D ambiguous. Germline V gives CDR1 DFQATT, CDR2 SNEGSKA (reference sequence). The CDR3 contains 10 residues.

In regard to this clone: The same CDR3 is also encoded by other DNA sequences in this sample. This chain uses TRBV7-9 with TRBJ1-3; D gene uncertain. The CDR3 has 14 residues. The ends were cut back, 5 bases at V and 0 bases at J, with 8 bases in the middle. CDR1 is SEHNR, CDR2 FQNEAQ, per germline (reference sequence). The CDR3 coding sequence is TGTGCCAGCAGCCGATTGGGCTCTGGAAACACCATATATTTT. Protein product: CASSRLGSGNTIYF.

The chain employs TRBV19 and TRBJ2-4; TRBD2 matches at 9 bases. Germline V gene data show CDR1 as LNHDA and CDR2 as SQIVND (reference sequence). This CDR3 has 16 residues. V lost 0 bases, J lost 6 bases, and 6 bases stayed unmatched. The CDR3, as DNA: TGTGCCAGTAGTATAGATGGCAGCGGGAGGACAAACATTCAGTACTTC. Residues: CASSIDGSGRTNIQYF. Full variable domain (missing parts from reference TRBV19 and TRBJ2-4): DGGITQSPKYLFRKEGQNVTLSCEQNLNHDAMYWYRQDPGQGLRLIYYSQIVNDFQKGDIAEGYSVSREKKESFPLTVTSAQKNPTAFYLCASSIDGSGRTNIQYFGAGTRLSVL.

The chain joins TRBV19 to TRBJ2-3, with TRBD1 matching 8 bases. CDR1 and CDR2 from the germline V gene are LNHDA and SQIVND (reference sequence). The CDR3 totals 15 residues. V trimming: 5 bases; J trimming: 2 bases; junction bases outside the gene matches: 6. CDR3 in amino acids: CASSAGGINTDTQYF. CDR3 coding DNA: TGTGCCAGTAGTGCAGGGGGCATAAACACAGATACGCAGTATTTT.

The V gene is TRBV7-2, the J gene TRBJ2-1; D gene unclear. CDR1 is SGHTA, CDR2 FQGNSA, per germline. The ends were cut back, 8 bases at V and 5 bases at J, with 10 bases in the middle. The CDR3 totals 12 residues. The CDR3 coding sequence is TGTGCCAGCCCTCGAATTAACAATGAGCAGTTCTTC. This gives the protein CASPRINNEQFF.

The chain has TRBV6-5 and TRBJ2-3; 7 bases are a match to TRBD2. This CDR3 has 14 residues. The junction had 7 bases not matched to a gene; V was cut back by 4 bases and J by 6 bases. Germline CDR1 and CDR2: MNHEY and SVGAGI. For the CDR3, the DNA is TGTGCCAGCAGTTTGCTACTAGCGACGGATACGCAGTATTTT. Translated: CASSLLLATDTQYF.

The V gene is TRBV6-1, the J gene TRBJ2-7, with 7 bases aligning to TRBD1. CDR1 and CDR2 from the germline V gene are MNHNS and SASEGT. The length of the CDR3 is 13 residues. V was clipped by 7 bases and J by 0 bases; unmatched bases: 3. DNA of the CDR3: TGTGCCAGCATCGACAGGGCCTCCTACGAGCAGTACTTC. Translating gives CASIDRASYEQYF.

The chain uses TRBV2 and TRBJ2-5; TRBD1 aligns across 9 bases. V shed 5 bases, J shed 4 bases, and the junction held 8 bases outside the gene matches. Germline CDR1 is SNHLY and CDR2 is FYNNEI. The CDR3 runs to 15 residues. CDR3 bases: TGTGCCAGCAGTCAGGACAGGGGATTTCGAGAGACCCAGTACTTC. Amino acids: CASSQDRGFRETQYF. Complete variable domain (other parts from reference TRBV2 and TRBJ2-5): EPEVTQTPSHQVTQMGQEVILRCVPISNHLYFYWYRQILGQKVEFLVSFYNNEISEKSEIFDDQFSVERPDGSNFTLKIRSTKLEDSAMYFCASSQDRGFRETQYFGPGTRLLVL.

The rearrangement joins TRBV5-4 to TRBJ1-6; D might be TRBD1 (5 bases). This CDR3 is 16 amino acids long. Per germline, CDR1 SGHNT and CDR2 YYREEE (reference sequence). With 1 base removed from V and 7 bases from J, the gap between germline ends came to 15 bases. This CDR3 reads CASSLIDSPLNSPLHF. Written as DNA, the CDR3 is TGTGCCAGCAGCTTGATCGACAGCCCTTTAAATTCACCCCTCCACTTT.

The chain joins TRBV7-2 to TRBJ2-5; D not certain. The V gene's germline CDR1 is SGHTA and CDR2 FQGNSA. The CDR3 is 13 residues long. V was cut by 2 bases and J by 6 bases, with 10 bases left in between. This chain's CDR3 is CASSLSVHKTQYF. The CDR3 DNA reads TGTGCCAGCAGCTTATCAGTTCACAAGACCCAGTACTTC. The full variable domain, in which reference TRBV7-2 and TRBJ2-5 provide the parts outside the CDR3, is GAGVSQSPSNKVTEKGKDVELRCDPISGHTALYWYRQSLGQGLEFLIYFQGNSAPDKSGLPSDRFSAERTGGSVSTLTIQRTQQEDSAVYLCASSLSVHKTQYFGPGTRLLVL.

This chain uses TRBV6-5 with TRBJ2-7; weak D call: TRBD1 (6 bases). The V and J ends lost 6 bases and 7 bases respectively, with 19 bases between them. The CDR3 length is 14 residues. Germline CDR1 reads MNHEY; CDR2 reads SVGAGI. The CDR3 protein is CASRVQGSIGEQYF. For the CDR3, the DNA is TGTGCCAGCAGAGTACAGGGTTCGATAGGGGAGCAGTACTTC.

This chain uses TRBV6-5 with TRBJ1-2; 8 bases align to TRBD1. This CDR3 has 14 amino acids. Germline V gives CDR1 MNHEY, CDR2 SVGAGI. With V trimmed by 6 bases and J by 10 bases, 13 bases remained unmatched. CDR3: CASRGSGDRTNYTF. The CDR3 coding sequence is TGTGCCAGCAGAGGCTCGGGGGACAGGACGAACTACACCTTC.

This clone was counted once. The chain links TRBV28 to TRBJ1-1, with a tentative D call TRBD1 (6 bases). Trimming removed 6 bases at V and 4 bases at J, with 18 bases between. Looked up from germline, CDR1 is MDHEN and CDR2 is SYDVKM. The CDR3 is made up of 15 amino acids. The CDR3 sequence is CASRGSAGESTEAFF. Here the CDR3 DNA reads TGTGCCAGCAGGGGTAGTGCAGGGGAAAGCACTGAAGCTTTCTTT. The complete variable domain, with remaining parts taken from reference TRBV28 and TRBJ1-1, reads DVKVTQSSRYLVKRTGEKVFLECVQDMDHENMFWYRQDPGLGLRLIYFSYDVKMKEKGDIPEGYSVSREKKERFSLILESASTNQTSMYLCASRGSAGESTEAFFGQGTRLTVV.

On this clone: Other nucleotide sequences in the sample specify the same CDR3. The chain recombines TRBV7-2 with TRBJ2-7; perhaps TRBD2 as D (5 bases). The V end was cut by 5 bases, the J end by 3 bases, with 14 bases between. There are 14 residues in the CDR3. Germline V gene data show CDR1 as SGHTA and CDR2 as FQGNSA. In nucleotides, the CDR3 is TGTGCCAGCAGCACTGGGCTAGCAAGCTACGAGCAGTACTTC. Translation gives CASSTGLASYEQYF.

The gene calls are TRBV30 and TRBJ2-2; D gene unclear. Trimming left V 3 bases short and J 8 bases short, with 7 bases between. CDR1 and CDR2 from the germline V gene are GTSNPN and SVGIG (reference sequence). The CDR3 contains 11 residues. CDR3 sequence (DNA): TGTGCCTGGAGAGCAGATGGGGAGCTGTTTTTT. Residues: CAWRADGELFF.

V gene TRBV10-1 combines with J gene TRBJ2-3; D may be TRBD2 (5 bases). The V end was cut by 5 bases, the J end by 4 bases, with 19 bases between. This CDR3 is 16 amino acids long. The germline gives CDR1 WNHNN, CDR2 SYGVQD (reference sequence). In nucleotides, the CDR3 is TGCGCCAGCAGTAACACTCTAGCAAAGAGAGCAGATACGCAGTATTTT. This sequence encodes CASSNTLAKRADTQYF.

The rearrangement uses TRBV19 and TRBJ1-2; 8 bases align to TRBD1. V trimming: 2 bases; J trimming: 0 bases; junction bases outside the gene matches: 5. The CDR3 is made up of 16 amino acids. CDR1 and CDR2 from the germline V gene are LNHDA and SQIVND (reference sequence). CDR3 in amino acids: CASSIRPGQANYGYTF. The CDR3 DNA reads TGTGCCAGTAGTATAAGGCCGGGACAGGCTAACTATGGCTACACCTTC. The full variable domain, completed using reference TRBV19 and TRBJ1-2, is DGGITQSPKYLFRKEGQNVTLSCEQNLNHDAMYWYRQDPGQGLRLIYYSQIVNDFQKGDIAEGYSVSREKKESFPLTVTSAQKNPTAFYLCASSIRPGQANYGYTFGSGTRLTVV.

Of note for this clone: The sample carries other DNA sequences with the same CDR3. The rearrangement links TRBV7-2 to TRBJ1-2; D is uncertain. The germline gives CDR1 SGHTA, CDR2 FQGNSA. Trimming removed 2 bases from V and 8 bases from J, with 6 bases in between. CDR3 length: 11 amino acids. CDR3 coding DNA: TGTGCCAGCAGCTTACAAGGGGGCTACACCTTC. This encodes CASSLQGGYTF. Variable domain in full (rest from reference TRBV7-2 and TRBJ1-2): GAGVSQSPSNKVTEKGKDVELRCDPISGHTALYWYRQSLGQGLEFLIYFQGNSAPDKSGLPSDRFSAERTGGSVSTLTIQRTQQEDSAVYLCASSLQGGYTFGSGTRLTVV.